The rows below give T cell receptor beta chains drawn from one sample of a study of tumor-infiltrating lymphocytes in primary liver carcinoma. From the multiplex PCR reads, TCRdb called clonotypes with MiXCR, one entry per CDR3 protein. The table shows some 320,000 distinct CDR3 sequences, with 65% occurring only once. Sequencing was performed on peripheral blood. The receptors stem from a man aged 40-49 years with primary liver carcinoma and hepatitis B virus infection. Both conserved end residues are part of each CDR3. Fields, in order: V gene, clone size, J gene, D gene, CDR3 DNA, CDR3 protein. D genes are given only for firm matches. Size is stated for part of the rows, as once, few or many counts, or as a class when the clone is expanded.

V gene: TRBV6-1
clone size: -
J gene: TRBJ1-5
D gene: -
CDR3 DNA: TGTGCCAGCAGTGACCGCGCAGGGCGCCTCAATCAGCCCCAGCATTTT
CDR3 protein: CASSDRAGRLNQPQHF

V gene: TRBV30
clone size: few
J gene: TRBJ1-6
D gene: TRBD1
CDR3 DNA: TGTGCCTGGACGGACAGGGGGGATTCACCCCTCCACTTT
CDR3 protein: CAWTDRGDSPLHF

V gene: TRBV11-2
clone size: -
J gene: TRBJ2-1
D gene: -
CDR3 DNA: TGTGCCAGCAGCTCAAGGGCAGGCCACTCGAAGCAGTTCTTC
CDR3 protein: CASSSRAGHSKQFF

V gene: TRBV5-1
clone size: -
J gene: TRBJ2-1
D gene: TRBD2
CDR3 DNA: TGCGCCAGCAGCTGGGTTGGCGGGAGGGCAGGTGAGCAGTTCTTC
CDR3 protein: CASSWVGGRAGEQFF

V gene: TRBV5-4
clone size: -
J gene: TRBJ2-1
D gene: -
CDR3 DNA: TGTGCCAGCAGCTTCTCGGGAGTGTCCTATAATGAGCAGTCCTTC
CDR3 protein: CASSFSGVSYNEQSF

V gene: TRBV5-1
clone size: -
J gene: TRBJ2-5
D gene: -
CDR3 DNA: TGCGCCAGCAGCTTTCTAGGCCAAGAGACCCAGTACTTC
CDR3 protein: CASSFLGQETQYF

V gene: TRBV19
clone size: -
J gene: TRBJ1-5
D gene: -
CDR3 DNA: TGTGCCAGTGGGACGCGTGGCAATCAGCCCCAGCATTTT
CDR3 protein: CASGTRGNQPQHF

V gene: TRBV11-2
clone size: many
J gene: TRBJ2-1
D gene: -
CDR3 DNA: TGTGCCAGCAGCTTAGACGGAGGGCCATACAATGAGCAGTTCTTC
CDR3 protein: CASSLDGGPYNEQFF

V gene: TRBV24-1
clone size: -
J gene: TRBJ1-1
D gene: TRBD1
CDR3 DNA: TGTGCCACCAGTGACCCGGACAGGGGGGAGAACACTGAAGCTTTCTTT
CDR3 protein: CATSDPDRGENTEAFF

V gene: TRBV11-3
clone size: -
J gene: TRBJ2-6
D gene: -
CDR3 DNA: TGTGCCAGCAGCCCTCTCGGCACCTCTGGGGCCAACGTCCCGACTTTC
CDR3 protein: CASSPLGTSGANVPTF

V gene: TRBV7-9
clone size: -
J gene: TRBJ1-2
D gene: -
CDR3 DNA: TGTGCCAGCAGCCCAAGGTCCGGGGTCCAGAACACCTTC
CDR3 protein: CASSPRSGVQNTF

V gene: TRBV7-9
clone size: -
J gene: TRBJ2-1
D gene: -
CDR3 DNA: TGTGCCAGCAGCGTCGGTTATGAGCAGCTCTTC
CDR3 protein: CASSVGYEQLF

V gene: TRBV11-2
clone size: -
J gene: TRBJ2-3
D gene: TRBD2
CDR3 DNA: TGTGCCAGCACCGACCAGGTCTCTAGCGGGTGCTCAGATACGCACTATTTT
CDR3 protein: CASTDQVSSGCSDTHYF

V gene: TRBV5-1
clone size: -
J gene: TRBJ2-3
D gene: TRBD2
CDR3 DNA: TGCGCCAGCAGCACCCGACTAGCGGGAGAAACAGATACGCAGTATTTT
CDR3 protein: CASSTRLAGETDTQYF

V gene: TRBV29-1
clone size: -
J gene: TRBJ1-1
D gene: -
CDR3 DNA: TGCAGCATTGAATCCGGATGGGGTATGAACACTGAAGCTTTCTTT
CDR3 protein: CSIESGWGMNTEAFF

V gene: TRBV11-3
clone size: once
J gene: TRBJ2-3
D gene: -
CDR3 DNA: TGTACCAGGAGCTTATCCTCAAGCACAGATACGCAGTATTTT
CDR3 protein: CTRSLSSSTDTQYF

V gene: TRBV6-4
clone size: once
J gene: TRBJ2-3
D gene: TRBD1
CDR3 DNA: TGTGCCGGACAGGGTTGCACAGATACGCAGTATTTT
CDR3 protein: CAGQGCTDTQYF

V gene: TRBV29-1
clone size: once
J gene: TRBJ2-5
D gene: -
CDR3 DNA: TGCAGCGTCCGGGGAGGGGGTTCGAGTGACACCCAGTACTTC
CDR3 protein: CSVRGGGSSDTQYF

V gene: TRBV12-3/TRBV12-4
clone size: -
J gene: TRBJ2-3
D gene: -
CDR3 DNA: TGTACCAGCAGTTTTAATGGGGGTACAGATACGCAGTATTTT
CDR3 protein: CTSSFNGGTDTQYF

V gene: TRBV29-1
clone size: many
J gene: TRBJ2-1
D gene: TRBD2
CDR3 DNA: TGCAGCGTGTTGACTAGCGGGATGGGCAATGAGCAGTTCTTC
CDR3 protein: CSVLTSGMGNEQFF

V gene: TRBV7-9
clone size: -
J gene: TRBJ2-5
D gene: -
CDR3 DNA: TGTGCCAGCAGCCCTCGTGGAGGAGAGACCCAGTACTTC
CDR3 protein: CASSPRGGETQYF

V gene: TRBV6-1
clone size: -
J gene: TRBJ1-1
D gene: -
CDR3 DNA: TGTGCCAACAGTGACCTGGACTGGAACACTGAAGCTTTCTTT
CDR3 protein: CANSDLDWNTEAFF

V gene: TRBV7-8
clone size: -
J gene: TRBJ1-5
D gene: TRBD1
CDR3 DNA: TGTGCCAGCAGCCCTCAGACAGGGGGCTTGGGTCAGCCCCAGCATTTT
CDR3 protein: CASSPQTGGLGQPQHF

V gene: TRBV6-5
clone size: many
J gene: TRBJ2-2
D gene: TRBD1
CDR3 DNA: TGTGCCAGCAGAGGGACAGGGTACACCGGGGAGCTGTTTTTT
CDR3 protein: CASRGTGYTGELFF